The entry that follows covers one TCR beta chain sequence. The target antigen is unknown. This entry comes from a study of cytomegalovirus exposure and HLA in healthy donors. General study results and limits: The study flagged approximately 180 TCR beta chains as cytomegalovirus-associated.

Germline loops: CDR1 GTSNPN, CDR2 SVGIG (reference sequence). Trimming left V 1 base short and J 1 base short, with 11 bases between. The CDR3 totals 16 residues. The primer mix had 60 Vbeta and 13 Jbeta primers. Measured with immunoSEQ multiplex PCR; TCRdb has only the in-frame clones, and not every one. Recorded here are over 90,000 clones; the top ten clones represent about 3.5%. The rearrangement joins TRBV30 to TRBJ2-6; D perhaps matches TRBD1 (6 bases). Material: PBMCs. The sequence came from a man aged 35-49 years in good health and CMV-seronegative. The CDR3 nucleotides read TGTGCCTGGAGTGGGTGGACAGATTCTGGGGCCAACGTCCTGACTTTC. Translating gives CAWSGWTDSGANVLTF. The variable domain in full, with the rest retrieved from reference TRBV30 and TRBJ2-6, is SQTIHQWPATLVQPVGSPLSLECTVEGTSNPNLYWYRQAAGRGLQLLFYSVGIGQISSEVPQNLSASRPQDRQFILSSKKLLLSDSGFYLCAWSGWTDSGANVLTFGAGSRLTVL.